This T cell receptor (beta chain) was identified in a study of blood T cell repertoires in COVID-19. The overall study: In each case, the material was cDNA or gDNA derived from T cells, B-cell-depleted T cells, or PBMCs.

V gave up 5 bases and J gave up 7 bases, with 9 bases separating them. The CDR3 is made up of 12 amino acids. Germline V gene data show CDR1 as SGHTA and CDR2 as FQGNSA. Some clones are missing from TCRdb's copy, which holds only in-frame ones; the method was immunoSEQ multiplex PCR. The table shows 50,000 or so clones, with 80% to 90% occurring only once. The chain couples TRBV7-2 to TRBJ2-1, with no clear D. The clonotype comes from a human donor in a cohort sampled during active COVID-19. Sample: peripheral blood. This CDR3 is CASSASGNEQFF. CDR3 sequence (DNA): TGTGCCAGCAGCGCATCCGGGAATGAGCAGTTCTTC.